This T cell receptor beta chain was profiled in a study of control samples from healthy donors and cancer patients. This clone came up once. Using immunoSEQ multiplex PCR, the repertoire was profiled, and TCRdb retains in-frame clones only, with some absent. The data hold about 82,000 clones, with over 90% observed a single time. This receptor was taken from a woman in her late teens or twenties in good health. The sample taken for sequencing was blood.

CDR3 nucleotides: TGTGCCAGCAGTTTTTCAAGGTTGTACGAGCAGTACTTC. Protein product: CASSFSRLYEQYF. V usage is TRBV12-3 or TRBV12-4 and J usage is TRBJ2-7; no clear D. The V and J ends lost 3 bases and 4 bases respectively, with 10 bases between them. The CDR3 runs 13 residues.